One and the same sample provided the 10 T cell receptor beta chains below, sequenced in a study of T-cell reconstitution after alpha-beta-depleted transplantation in children. Unique molecular identifiers were built into the TCRbeta library. TCRdb reprocessed the PCR reads via MiXCR and lists one record per CDR3 protein. Among hundreds of thousands of distinct CDR3 sequences listed, approximately 32% were seen once. The sequencing used PBMCs from the stem cell graft donor, collected from the stem cell graft. The receptors derive from a human donor who donated a stem cell graft to a child with aplastic anemia.

This clonotype was observed a handful of times. The V gene is TRBV29-1, the J gene TRBJ2-3; D possibly corresponds to TRBD1 (6 bases). The V gene's germline CDR1 is SQVTM and CDR2 ANQGSEA. This CDR3 is 13 amino acids long. Trimming stripped 5 bases from V and 2 bases from J, with 11 bases between. The CDR3 sequence is CSVLTGPTDTQYF. CDR3 nucleotide sequence: TGCAGCGTTCTTACAGGGCCCACAGATACGCAGTATTTT.

The chain couples TRBV28 to TRBJ2-7; TRBD2 matches at 10 bases. V trimming: 10 bases; J trimming: 2 bases; junction bases outside the gene matches: 5. This CDR3 contains 13 residues. The germline V gene has CDR1 MDHEN and CDR2 SYDVKM. The CDR3 is CATAAGGAYEQYF. The DNA for the CDR3 is TGTGCCACCGCAGCGGGAGGGGCCTACGAGCAGTACTTC. The full variable domain, in which reference TRBV28 and TRBJ2-7 provide the parts outside the CDR3, is DVKVTQSSRYLVKRTGEKVFLECVQDMDHENMFWYRQDPGLGLRLIYFSYDVKMKEKGDIPEGYSVSREKKERFSLILESASTNQTSMYLCATAAGGAYEQYFGPGTRLTVT.

This clonotype was detected a few times. This sequence joins TRBV6-5 and TRBJ1-6; 8 nucleotides match TRBD1. Germline-derived CDR1 and CDR2 are MNHEY and SVGAGI. CDR3 size: 16 residues. The ends lost 0 bases at V and 8 bases at J; junction bases unmatched: 6. CDR3 DNA sequence: TGTGCCAGCAGTTACTCTGGCAGGGGGCAATATTCACCCCTCCACTTT. The encoded protein is CASSYSGRGQYSPLHF.

The sample holds a few counts of this clonotype. The J gene is TRBJ1-4, the V gene TRBV29-1; D is uncertain. Germline loops: CDR1 SQVTM, CDR2 ANQGSEA. This CDR3 comprises 16 residues. V was cut by 4 bases and J by 2 bases, with 17 bases left in between. The chain's CDR3 is CSVGGLPPSTNEKLFF. The CDR3 bases are TGCAGCGTTGGCGGACTGCCTCCCTCCACTAATGAAAAACTGTTTTTT.

There are a few counts of this clonotype. The gene calls are TRBV29-1 and TRBJ1-2; 7 bases are shared with TRBD1. The CDR3 is 15 amino acids. V trimming: 6 bases; J trimming: 0 bases; junction bases outside the gene matches: 10. The germline V gene has CDR1 SQVTM and CDR2 ANQGSEA. The CDR3 DNA reads as TGCAGCGTGTGCCGGGACAGCGCAGCTAACTATGGCTACACCTTC. Protein sequence: CSVCRDSAANYGYTF.

This chain connects TRBV7-2 to TRBJ2-2; 7 bases map to TRBD1. The length of the CDR3 is 15 residues. CDR1 and CDR2 from the germline V gene are SGHTA and FQGNSA. V was pared by 1 base and J by 3 bases, with 2 bases of the junction left unmatched. CDR3 protein: CASSLGGTDTGELFF. The CDR3 DNA reads TGTGCCAGCAGCTTAGGGGGGACAGACACCGGGGAGCTGTTTTTT. Together with reference TRBV7-2 and TRBJ2-2, the CDR3 gives the full variable domain: GAGVSQSPSNKVTEKGKDVELRCDPISGHTALYWYRQSLGQGLEFLIYFQGNSAPDKSGLPSDRFSAERTGGSVSTLTIQRTQQEDSAVYLCASSLGGTDTGELFFGEGSRLTVL.

The chain uses TRBV20-1 and TRBJ2-5, with 13 bases that match TRBD2. The CDR3 is made up of 15 amino acids. Germline loops: CDR1 DFQATT, CDR2 SNEGSKA (reference sequence). The trim removed 4 bases at V and 7 bases at J, leaving 9 bases unmatched. This chain's CDR3 is CSATLGLAGPGTQYF. The CDR3 bases are TGCAGTGCTACACTGGGACTAGCGGGGCCGGGGACCCAGTACTTC.

The gene calls are TRBV5-1 and TRBJ2-3; D is possibly TRBD1 or TRBD2 (5 bases each). Germline CDR1 SGHRS, CDR2 YFSETQ. The CDR3 contains 14 residues. V shed 7 bases and J shed 4 bases, with 16 bases lying between them. The CDR3 bases are TGCGCCAGCTCTCCGGGGACGGCCCCAGATACGCAGTATTTT. Translation: CASSPGTAPDTQYF.

This clonotype was seen a handful of times. J is TRBJ2-2 and V is TRBV5-1; possible D gene TRBD1, 6 bases. Germline V gene lookup returns CDR1 SGHRS and CDR2 YFSETQ. The CDR3 consists of 15 residues. V was trimmed by 3 bases and J by 5 bases, leaving 14 bases between them. For the CDR3, the DNA is TGCGCCAGCAGCTCCCCCTTCGGGACAACCGGGGAGCTGTTTTTT. This translates into CASSSPFGTTGELFF.

The gene calls are TRBV12-3 or TRBV12-4 and TRBJ2-3; 8 bases are shared with TRBD2. The CDR3 covers 15 residues. V dropped 5 bases and J dropped 2; count of bases not matched to a gene: 6. The CDR3 protein is CASSGTRSITDTQYF. The CDR3 nucleotides are TGTGCCAGCAGTGGGACTAGATCAATCACAGATACGCAGTATTTT.